This T cell receptor (beta chain) was sequenced for a study of OX40 agonist ivuxolimab in advanced cancers. Study context: Those treated in dose escalation had hepatocellular carcinoma, melanoma, renal cell cancer or head and neck cancer.

The CDR3 has 13 residues. The V gene end was trimmed by 2 bases and the J gene end by 6 bases; junction bases not matched to a gene: 3. The germline V gene has CDR1 GTSNPN and CDR2 SVGIG (reference sequence). The sample holds a few counts of this clone. Libraries were prepared by immunoSEQ multiplex PCR; TCRdb keeps only in-frame clonotypes and omits some of them. The table shows around 3,000 clones, with more than 70% occurring only once. The specimen was CD4+ or CD8+ T cells sorted from blood, collected in a trial of the OX40 agonist ivuxolimab. The sequence was obtained from an adult with an advanced solid tumor such as melanoma, head and neck, liver or kidney cancer. The V gene is TRBV30, the J gene TRBJ2-4, with 8 bases identical to TRBD2. CDR3 in amino acids: CAWSWLAGNIQYF. CDR3 in DNA: TGTGCCTGGAGTTGGCTAGCGGGAAACATTCAGTACTTC. Together with reference TRBV30 and TRBJ2-4, the CDR3 gives the full variable domain: SQTIHQWPATLVQPVGSPLSLECTVEGTSNPNLYWYRQAAGRGLQLLFYSVGIGQISSEVPQNLSASRPQDRQFILSSKKLLLSDSGFYLCAWSWLAGNIQYFGAGTRLSVL.